One T cell receptor (beta chain) is described in this entry. This entry belongs to a study of cytomegalovirus exposure and HLA in healthy donors. This PCR relied on a set of 60 Vbeta primers and 13 Jbeta primers. The repertoire was sequenced with immunoSEQ multiplex PCR; TCRdb's copy has only in-frame clones and lacks some. Seen here are roughly 80,000 clones, roughly 83% observed once, and the top ten hold roughly 2.4%. The trim removed 6 bases at V and 3 bases at J, leaving 10 bases unmatched. Germline loops: CDR1 MNHEY, CDR2 SMNVEV (reference sequence). The CDR3 sequence is 16 residues long. The receptor was derived from a woman between 45 and 60 years old in good health and CMV-seronegative. The V gene is TRBV27, the J gene TRBJ2-3; 9 nucleotides align to TRBD2. Sequencing input: PBMCs. CDR3 residues: CASSSWGAGGTDTQYF. CDR3 DNA: TGTGCCAGCAGCTCATGGGGCGCGGGAGGGACAGATACGCAGTATTTT.